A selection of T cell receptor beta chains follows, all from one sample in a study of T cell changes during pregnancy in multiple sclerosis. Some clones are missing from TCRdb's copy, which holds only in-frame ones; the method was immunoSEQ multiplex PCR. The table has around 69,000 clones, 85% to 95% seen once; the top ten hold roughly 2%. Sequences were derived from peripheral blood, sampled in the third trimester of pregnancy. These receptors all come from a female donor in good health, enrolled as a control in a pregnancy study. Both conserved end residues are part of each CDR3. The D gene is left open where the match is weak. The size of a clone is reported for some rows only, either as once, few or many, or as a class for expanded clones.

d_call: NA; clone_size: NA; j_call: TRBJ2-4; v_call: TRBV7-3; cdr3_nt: TGTGCCAGCAGCTCGACTGCAGCCAAAAACATTCAGTACTTC; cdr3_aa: CASSSTAAKNIQYF
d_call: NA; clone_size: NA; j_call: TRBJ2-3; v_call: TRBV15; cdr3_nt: TGTGCCACCAGCAGAGCGGGTCCAGAAACAGATACGCAGTATTTT; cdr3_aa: CATSRAGPETDTQYF
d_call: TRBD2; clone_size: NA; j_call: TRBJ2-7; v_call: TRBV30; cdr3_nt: TGTGCCTGGAGAGTAGCGGGGGGCCACGAGCAGTACTTC; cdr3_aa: CAWRVAGGHEQYF
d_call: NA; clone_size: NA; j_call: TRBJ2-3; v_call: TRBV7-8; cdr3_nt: TGTGCCAGCAGCTTAGACAGTAGAGAGACAGATACGCAGTATTTT; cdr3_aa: CASSLDSRETDTQYF
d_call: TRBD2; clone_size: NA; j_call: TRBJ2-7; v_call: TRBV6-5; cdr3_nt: TGTGCCAGCAGATCCGGGGGGGCCCAAATCTACGAGCAGTACTTC; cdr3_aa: CASRSGGAQIYEQYF
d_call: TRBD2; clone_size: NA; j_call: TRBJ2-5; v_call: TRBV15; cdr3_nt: TGTGCCACCAGTAGGGGACTAGCGACCCAAGAGACCCAGTACTTC; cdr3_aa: CATSRGLATQETQYF
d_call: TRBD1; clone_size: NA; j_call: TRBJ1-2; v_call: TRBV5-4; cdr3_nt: TGTGCCAGCAGCTTGGCCGGGACAGAGCTGAACTATGGCTACACCTTC; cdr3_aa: CASSLAGTELNYGYTF
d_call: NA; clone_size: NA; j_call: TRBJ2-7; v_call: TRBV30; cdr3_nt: TGTGCCTGGGATCTATCTGGGGCCGGCGAGCAGTACTTC; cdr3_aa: CAWDLSGAGEQYF
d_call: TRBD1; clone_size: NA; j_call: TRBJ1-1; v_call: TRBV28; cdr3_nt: TGTGCCAGCAGTCCCGGGACAGGGGACCGAGAAGCTTTCTTT; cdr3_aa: CASSPGTGDREAFF
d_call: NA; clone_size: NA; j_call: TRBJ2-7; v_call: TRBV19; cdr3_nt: TGTGCCAGTCGTCCAGGGGGGAGCTCCTACGAGCAGTACTTC; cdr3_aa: CASRPGGSSYEQYF
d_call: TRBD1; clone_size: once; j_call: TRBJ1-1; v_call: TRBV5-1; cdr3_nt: TGCGCCAGCAGCTTGTCTACAGGGGGGAACACTGAAGCTTTCTTT; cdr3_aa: CASSLSTGGNTEAFF
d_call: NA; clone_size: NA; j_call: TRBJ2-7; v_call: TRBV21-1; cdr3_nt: TGTGCCAGCACCCCAAAGGGAGCTAGCTACTACGAGCAGTACTTC; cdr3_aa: CASTPKGASYYEQYF
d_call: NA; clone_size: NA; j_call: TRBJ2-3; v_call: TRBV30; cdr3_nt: TGTGCCTGGAGTTTATCGGTCCCAGATACGCAGTATTTT; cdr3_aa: CAWSLSVPDTQYF
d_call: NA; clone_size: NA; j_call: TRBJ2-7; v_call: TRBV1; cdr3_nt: TGCACCAGCAGCCAAGTGAGCGGGAGAGCCCACGAGCAGTACTTC; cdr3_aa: CTSSQVSGRAHEQYF
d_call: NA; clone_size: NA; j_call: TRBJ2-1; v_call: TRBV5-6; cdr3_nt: TGTGCCAGCAGCTTGGGTACTACCAACAATGAGCAGTTCTTC; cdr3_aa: CASSLGTTNNEQFF
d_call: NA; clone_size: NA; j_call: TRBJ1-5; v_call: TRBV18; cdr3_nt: TGTGCCAGCTCACCTTTGGGACAAAATCAGCCCCAGCATTTT; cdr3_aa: CASSPLGQNQPQHF
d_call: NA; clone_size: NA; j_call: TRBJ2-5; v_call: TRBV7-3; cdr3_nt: TGTGCCAGCAGTTCAAGGGGGAGTCGGGAACAAGAGACCCAGTACTTC; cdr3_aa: CASSSRGSREQETQYF
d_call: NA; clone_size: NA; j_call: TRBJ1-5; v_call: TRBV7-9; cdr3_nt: TGTGCCAGCAGCTTGGGGGCTGAGCCCCAGCATTTT; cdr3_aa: CASSLGAEPQHF
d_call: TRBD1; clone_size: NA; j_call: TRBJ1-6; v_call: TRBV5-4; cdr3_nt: TGTGCCAGCAGCTCAGGACAGGGGAACTCACCCCTCCACTTT; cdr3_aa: CASSSGQGNSPLHF